The present TCR beta chain was sequenced within a study of long-term antiretroviral therapy in people with HIV. Study context: Samples from the earliest time points predate the 2015 immediate-ART recommendation by about a decade. Broader study findings: Pre-ART expanded clones dominated the repertoire at every time point.

V was clipped by 4 bases and J by 4 bases, with 8 bases between them. The CDR3 length is 12 residues. Germline-derived CDR1 and CDR2 are SGHRS and YFSETQ. This clone appeared once. Its antigen is not known. Researchers report immunoSEQ v3.0 was run at survey level. The protocol was immunoSEQ multiplex PCR, while the TCRdb copy is restricted to in-frame clones and leaves out a portion. The sample consists of 15,000 to 20,000 clones, 75% to 85% of them appearing once. The sample was unsorted PBMCs, taken 0.3 years after starting antiretroviral therapy. This rearrangement joins TRBV5-1 to TRBJ1-1, with a possible D match to TRBD1 (5 bases). The source is a man aged 18 to 35 with HIV. The DNA of the CDR3 is TGCGCCAGCAGCCAGGGTGGCACTGAAGCTTTCTTT. Protein: CASSQGGTEAFF.